The 9 T cell receptor beta chains below were found in one sample sequenced in a study of blood T cell repertoires in COVID-19. Assay used: immunoSEQ multiplex PCR; TCRdb lists only in-frame clones, some missing. The table lists fewer than 250,000 clones, 70% to 90% of them singletons. The sequenced sample consisted of peripheral blood. The receptors were gathered from a man aged 25-40 years with COVID-19, enrolled during active disease.

The rearrangement joins TRBV7-9 to TRBJ2-7; a weak D match, TRBD1 (5 bases). V was trimmed by 1 base and J by 6 bases, leaving 13 bases between them. This CDR3 contains 14 residues. Germline V gene sequence: CDR1 SEHNR, CDR2 FQNEAQ (reference sequence). The CDR3 nucleotides read TGTGCCAGCAGCTTAGAACTCACAAGGGGCGAGCAGTACTTC. Translating gives CASSLELTRGEQYF.

The V call is TRBV6-2 or TRBV6-3, the J call TRBJ2-1; TRBD1 agrees at 7 bases. V was clipped by 6 bases and J by 9 bases; unmatched bases: 8. Germline values: CDR1 MNHEY, CDR2 SVGEGT. The CDR3 spans 13 residues. CDR3 in amino acids: CASSLQGPGEQFF. In DNA, the CDR3 is TGTGCCAGCAGCCTACAGGGGCCGGGTGAGCAGTTCTTC.

The chain carries TRBV15 and TRBJ2-1; 10 nucleotides line up with TRBD1. The CDR3 has 14 amino acids. CDR1 and CDR2 (germline): LNHNV, YYDKDF (reference sequence). The V gene end was trimmed by 1 base and the J gene end by 8 bases; junction bases not matched to a gene: 2. CDR3 in DNA: TGTGCCACCAGCAGAGGACAGGGGGCCGATGAGCAGTTCTTC. It specifies CATSRGQGADEQFF.

The V call is TRBV5-1, the J call TRBJ2-5, with 11 nucleotides matching TRBD2. The CDR3 is 16 amino acids. In germline, CDR1 is SGHRS, CDR2 YFSETQ. Losses at the gene ends were 4 bases for V and 2 bases for J; bases not matched to a gene: 7. CDR3 loop: CASSTGLAGIQETQYF. CDR3 coding DNA: TGCGCCAGCAGCACCGGACTAGCGGGCATACAAGAGACCCAGTACTTC.

This chain joins TRBV6-5 and TRBJ2-7; 7 bases match TRBD1. CDR1 is MNHEY, CDR2 SVGAGI, per germline. With V trimmed by 5 bases and J by 6 bases, 4 bases remained unmatched. The CDR3 is 12 amino acids. CDR3 sequence: CASSLDRVEQYF. CDR3 bases: TGTGCCAGCAGTCTCGACAGGGTCGAGCAGTACTTC.

This chain links TRBV10-3 with TRBJ2-1; D gene ambiguous. The ends were cut back, 0 bases at V and 6 bases at J, with 9 bases in the middle. This CDR3 region has 14 residues. Germline CDR1 is ENHRY and CDR2 is SYGVKD. The CDR3 here is CAISESSSSNEQFF. The DNA of the CDR3 is TGTGCCATCAGTGAGTCGAGTAGCAGCAATGAGCAGTTCTTC.

The J gene is TRBJ2-7, the V gene TRBV7-8; TRBD2 matches at 7 bases. CDR1 is SGHVS and CDR2 is FQNEAQ in the germline V gene. V shed 6 bases, J shed 2 bases, and the junction held 13 bases outside the gene matches. The CDR3 extends over 16 amino acids. The CDR3 DNA follows: TGTGCCAGCAGACCTTACGCGGTAGCGGGCGCCTACGAGCAGTACTTC. Amino acid sequence: CASRPYAVAGAYEQYF.

The rearrangement joins TRBV4-1 to TRBJ2-6; D is possibly TRBD2 (6 bases). The CDR3 spans 18 residues. Germline CDR1 reads MGHRA; CDR2 reads YSYEKL. V was shortened by 6 bases and J by 1 base, with 19 bases between the two germline ends. The chain's CDR3 is CASRKIGGKGSGANVLTF. The CDR3 DNA reads as TGCGCCAGCAGAAAAATCGGGGGAAAAGGATCTGGGGCCAACGTCCTGACTTTC.

V is TRBV4-2 and J is TRBJ1-2, with D tentatively TRBD1 (5 bases). CDR1 and CDR2 from the germline V gene are LGHNA and YNFKEQ. Trimming took off 1 base at V and 2 bases at J, with 17 bases between the two ends. This CDR3 region has 17 residues. The CDR3: CASSQAHLGTANYGYTF. CDR3 DNA: TGTGCCAGCAGCCAAGCTCATTTAGGGACTGCGAACTATGGCTACACCTTC.